The clone carrying this T cell receptor (beta chain) has more than one count but fewer than ten. The data belong to a study of beta chain features in type 1 diabetes. The investigators reverse transcribed all of the isolated RNA, so they sequenced expressed TCRB transcripts. Using immunoSEQ multiplex PCR, the repertoire was profiled, and TCRdb retains in-frame clones only, with some absent. This sample yields about 900,000 clones, of which 17% are seen a single time; around 0.02% belongs to the top ten. The V gene end was trimmed by 3 bases and the J gene end by 8 bases; junction bases not matched to a gene: 21. The V gene's germline CDR1 is SGHDN and CDR2 FVKESK. The CDR3 is made up of 19 amino acids.

The chain has TRBV14 and TRBJ2-5, with 10 bases identical to TRBD2. Specimen: naive CD4+ T cells from blood. This clonotype was obtained from a woman in her late teens or twenties in good health. This CDR3 reads CASSQRGTSDYLPRETQYF. The CDR3 nucleotides are TGTGCCAGCAGCCAGCGGGGGACTAGCGACTACCTACCAAGAGAAACCCAGTACTTC.